Below, 11 T cell receptor beta chains from the same sample are listed, as sequenced in a study of T-cell reconstitution after alpha-beta-depleted transplantation in children. Unique molecular identifiers were incorporated when the TCRbeta library was constructed. One entry per CDR3 protein, called by TCRdb with MiXCR from the PCR reads. Of more than 150,000 distinct CDR3 sequences listed, over 5.5% are singletons. The source material was PBMCs from the stem cell graft donor, sampled from the stem cell graft. The receptors stem from a human donor who donated a stem cell graft to a child with Wiskott-Aldrich syndrome.

The gene calls are TRBV20-1 and TRBJ1-5; D remains unclear. The CDR3 length is 13 residues. Germline V gives CDR1 DFQATT, CDR2 SNEGSKA (reference sequence). The V end lost 3 bases, the J end lost 1 base, and 7 bases lay between the germline ends. The CDR3 sequence: CSASGQSNQPQHF. As DNA, the CDR3 is TGCAGTGCTAGCGGCCAGAGCAATCAGCCCCAGCATTTT.

The chain uses TRBV12-3 or TRBV12-4 and TRBJ1-5, with D hard to call. Trimming left V 3 bases short and J 0 bases short, with 12 bases between. The CDR3 covers 16 residues. CDR3 amino acids: CASSLRSTYSNQPQHF. Here the CDR3 DNA reads TGTGCCAGCAGTTTGAGGTCTACTTATAGCAATCAGCCCCAGCATTTT.

At least ten counts were recorded for this clonotype. CDR3 in amino acids: CASSPVGTNIQYF. CDR3 in DNA: TGTGCCAGCAGTCCCGTCGGGACAAACATTCAGTACTTC. The chain carries TRBV12-3 or TRBV12-4 and TRBJ2-4, with D possibly called TRBD1 or TRBD2 (5 bases each). The V end lost 5 bases, the J end lost 6 bases, and 11 bases lay between the germline ends. The CDR3 contains 13 residues.

This clonotype showed up many times. The chain uses TRBV12-3 or TRBV12-4 and TRBJ1-2; TRBD1 matches 8 bases. This CDR3 region has 17 residues. Losses at the gene ends were 6 bases for V and 0 bases for J; bases not matched to a gene: 12. CDR3 nucleotide sequence: TGTGCCAGCAGCCCCCCGACAGGGGAACAAGCTAACTATGGCTACACCTTC. Its protein product is CASSPPTGEQANYGYTF.

This clonotype was detected only a few times. This chain uses TRBV19 with TRBJ2-7; D is perhaps TRBD1 (6 bases). The V gene's germline CDR1 is LNHDA and CDR2 SQIVND (reference sequence). The CDR3 covers 15 residues. Trimming shortened V by 1 base and J by 4 bases, and 14 bases separated the two germline ends. CDR3 in amino acids: CASSIGGHGAYEQYF. In nucleotides, the CDR3 is TGTGCCAGTAGTATAGGGGGACACGGGGCTTACGAGCAGTACTTC.

This clonotype was found many times. The chain combines TRBV20-1 with TRBJ1-1, with a tentative D call TRBD1 (6 bases). CDR1 and CDR2 from the germline V gene are DFQATT and SNEGSKA (reference sequence). V lost 2 bases to trimming and J lost 5 bases, with 18 bases between them. CDR3 length equals 15 residues. The CDR3 DNA is TGCAGTGCTAGACCCCTTACAGCTAGGGGGACTGAAGCTTTCTTT. Translating gives CSARPLTARGTEAFF.

This clonotype was recorded at least ten times. The chain recombines TRBV12-3 or TRBV12-4 with TRBJ1-2; 9 bases are shared with TRBD1. Trimming took 5 bases from V and 3 from J; bases not matched to a gene: 4. CDR3 size: 14 residues. For the CDR3, the DNA is TGTGCCAGCAGTCCCCGGACAGGGGACTATGGCTACACCTTC. Translation: CASSPRTGDYGYTF.

This clonotype showed up many times. This sequence joins TRBV20-1 and TRBJ2-5; 9 positions agree with TRBD2. Germline V gene lookup returns CDR1 DFQATT and CDR2 SNEGSKA (reference sequence). CDR3 length equals 13 residues. V gave up 5 bases and J gave up 5 bases; unmatched junction bases: 6. In DNA form, the CDR3 reads TGCAGTGCTGGGGGACTAGCCGGGGAGACCCAGTACTTC. This codes for CSAGGLAGETQYF.

This clonotype has ten or more counts. The V gene is TRBV5-1, the J gene TRBJ2-1, with 7 bases matching TRBD2. The CDR3 is 16 amino acids. Germline lookup yields CDR1 SGHRS and CDR2 YFSETQ. J was trimmed by 1 base and V by 4 bases; bases with no gene match: 8. The CDR3 DNA sequence: TGCGCCAGCAGCCGGCTAGCGGCCTTATCCTACAATGAGCAGTTCTTC. Its protein is CASSRLAALSYNEQFF.

At least ten counts were recorded for this clonotype. The V gene is TRBV7-2, the J gene TRBJ2-7, with D unclear. Germline-derived CDR1 and CDR2 are SGHTA and FQGNSA. The V end lost 1 base, the J end lost 9 bases, and 19 bases lay between the germline ends. The CDR3 runs to 15 residues. The CDR3: CASSLGTAQQVGQYF. The CDR3 DNA sequence: TGTGCCAGCAGCTTAGGAACAGCCCAACAAGTAGGGCAGTACTTC.

This clonotype was counted at least ten times. The gene calls are TRBV7-8 and TRBJ1-2; D ambiguous. This CDR3 comprises 14 residues. V lost 0 bases, J lost 8 bases, and 13 bases lay in between. Germline V lookup: CDR1 SGHVS, CDR2 FQNEAQ. The CDR3 nucleotides read TGTGCCAGCAGCTTAGCCGTCCTAAGAGAAGGCTACACCTTC. Translated: CASSLAVLREGYTF.